These 13 T cell receptor beta chains were all obtained from the same sample, sequenced in a study of naive and memory T cell subsets. Two oligonucleotides, mixed equimolar, formed the beta constant-region primer covering TRBC1 and TRBC2. Nested alpha and beta constant-region primers with the SP2 primer drove four PCR rounds on ligated cDNA. MiXCR, run by TCRdb on the UMI-ligation and nested PCR reads, gives a single entry per CDR3 protein. The sample holds 30,000 to 40,000 distinct CDR3 sequences, about 18% seen once. The material sequenced was effector memory CD4+ T cells from blood. The subset is: effector memory, CD45RA- CD27-. The source of these receptors is a human donor in good health.

The V call is TRBV7-9, the J call TRBJ1-2; tentative D call: TRBD1 (5 bases). CDR3 length: 13 residues. The V end lost 5 bases, the J end lost 6 bases, and 13 bases lay between the germline ends. Germline assignment: CDR1 SEHNR and CDR2 FQNEAQ (reference sequence). CDR3 loop: CASSLDSPDGYTF. CDR3 sequence (DNA): TGTGCCAGCAGCCTCGACAGCCCCGATGGCTACACCTTC.

This chain links TRBV20-1 with TRBJ2-7, with 8 bases lining up with TRBD2. V shed 0 bases and J 5 bases; nucleotides not matched to a gene: 9. The CDR3 runs 15 residues. CDR1 is DFQATT, CDR2 SNEGSKA, per germline (reference sequence). The CDR3 region is CSARDYGRAGHEQYF. The CDR3 nucleotides are TGCAGTGCTAGAGATTACGGGAGGGCCGGGCACGAGCAGTACTTC.

Concerning this clonotype itself: At one of its ends the junction is not consistent with the germline gene, which may arise from a read error. This chain joins TRBV4-1 and TRBJ2-7; no reliable D call. Germline values: CDR1 MGHRA, CDR2 YSYEKL. This CDR3 is built from 12 residues. The CDR3 DNA is TGCGCCAGCAGCAAAGACATCGGGGAGCAGTACTTC. Protein sequence: CASSKDIGEQYF.

The rearrangement uses TRBV7-8 and TRBJ1-6, with 7 bases aligning to TRBD1. The CDR3 extends over 14 amino acids. V was pared by 5 bases and J by 7 bases, with 5 bases of the junction left unmatched. Germline V lookup: CDR1 SGHVS, CDR2 FQNEAQ. The CDR3 region is CASSQTGDNSPLHF. The DNA for the CDR3 is TGTGCCAGCAGCCAAACAGGGGACAATTCACCCCTCCACTTT.

The gene calls are TRBV20-1 and TRBJ1-6; 10 bases match TRBD1. CDR1 is DFQATT, CDR2 SNEGSKA, per germline (reference sequence). The CDR3 contains 14 residues. The V segment lost 6 bases and the J segment 6 bases; nucleotides outside the gene matches: 5. The CDR3 protein is CSANRDRGNSPLHF. CDR3 bases: TGCAGTGCCAACCGGGACAGGGGTAATTCACCCCTCCACTTT.

J is TRBJ2-1 and V is TRBV12-3 or TRBV12-4; 7 bases agree with TRBD2. The CDR3 has 14 amino acids. The V and J ends lost 8 bases and 7 bases, in that order; junction bases with no gene match: 11. The CDR3 loop reads CASGTAGVANEQFF. The CDR3, as DNA: TGTGCCAGCGGTACGGCGGGAGTAGCAAATGAGCAGTTCTTC.

This clonotype has more than one count but fewer than ten. The rearrangement joins TRBV20-1 to TRBJ2-7; 8 bases map to TRBD1. The ends lost 4 bases at V and 4 bases at J; junction bases unmatched: 9. CDR3 length: 14 amino acids. Germline CDR1 and CDR2: DFQATT and SNEGSKA (reference sequence). As DNA, the CDR3 is TGCAGTGCTATCCGGGACAGGTTGCCTTACGAGCAGTACTTC. Protein product: CSAIRDRLPYEQYF.

This clonotype appeared a few times. The CDR3 region has the DNA TGTGCCAGCAGCCCTGAGACTAGTAATGAGCAGTTCTTC. It encodes CASSPETSNEQFF. The chain is built from TRBV5-6 and TRBJ2-1, with D possibly being TRBD2 (6 bases). From germline, CDR1 is SGHDT and CDR2 YYEEEE. This CDR3 has 13 amino acids. V dropped 4 bases and J dropped 7 bases, with 12 bases sitting between them.

The CDR3 protein is CASSSRAGARTEAFF. CDR3 sequence (DNA): TGTGCCAGCAGCTCCCGGGCAGGGGCCAGGACTGAAGCTTTCTTT. The chain couples TRBV7-3 to TRBJ1-1, with D perhaps TRBD1 (6 bases). CDR3 length: 15 amino acids. The V end was cut by 4 bases, the J end by 5 bases, with 17 bases between. The germline V gene has CDR1 SGHTA and CDR2 FQGTGA.

This clonotype occurred many times. CDR3 nucleotide sequence: TGTGCCAGCAGTCACCTTCAGGCTGACAATCAGCCCCAGCATTTT. Protein: CASSHLQADNQPQHF. This chain uses TRBV12-3 or TRBV12-4 with TRBJ1-5; D remains unclear. Trimming took 5 bases from V and 3 from J, leaving 14 bases between them. The CDR3 consists of 15 residues.

This clonotype was counted only a few times. The chain is built from TRBV20-1 and TRBJ2-7; D is uncertain. The CDR3 is made up of 14 amino acids. CDR1 is DFQATT, CDR2 SNEGSKA, per germline (reference sequence). Trimming removed 0 bases from V and 0 bases from J, with 9 bases in between. The CDR3 nucleotides read TGCAGTGCTAGAGATCCTCTCCTCTCCTACGAGCAGTACTTC. Encoded protein: CSARDPLLSYEQYF.

This clonotype has at least ten counts. The rearrangement links TRBV19 to TRBJ2-7; 12 bases align to TRBD2. After removal of 5 bases from V and 2 bases from J, the junction contained 4 bases not matched to a gene. Germline-derived CDR1 and CDR2 are LNHDA and SQIVND (reference sequence). The CDR3 has 15 amino acids. CDR3 in amino acids: CASSWRLAGAYEQYF. DNA of the CDR3: TGTGCCAGTAGTTGGCGACTAGCGGGAGCCTACGAGCAGTACTTC.

V usage is TRBV18 and J usage is TRBJ2-5, with D perhaps assigned TRBD1 or TRBD2 (5 bases each). Trimming shortened V by 4 bases and J by 5 bases, and 20 bases separated the two germline ends. This CDR3 has 16 amino acids. Germline V gene data show CDR1 as KGHSH and CDR2 as LQKENI. The chain's CDR3 is CASSQFTTGSGETQYF. The CDR3 nucleotides are TGTGCCAGCTCACAATTTACTACAGGATCGGGGGAGACCCAGTACTTC.